These 22 T cell receptor beta chains were all obtained from the same sample, sequenced in a study of cytomegalovirus exposure and HLA in healthy donors. Both 60 Vbeta primers and 13 Jbeta primers went into the PCR. Libraries were prepared by immunoSEQ multiplex PCR; TCRdb keeps only in-frame clonotypes and omits some of them. The sample has just under 95,000 clones; roughly 80% are singletons. Sequences were obtained from PBMCs. The receptor source for this set is a girl under 10 years old in good health and CMV-seropositive.

The CDR3 sequence: CASSGQGIGNTEAFF. The CDR3 DNA is TGTGCCAGTTCGGGGCAGGGGATAGGGAACACTGAAGCTTTCTTT. The V call is TRBV19, the J call TRBJ1-1, with D possibly being TRBD1 (6 bases). Germline V gene sequence: CDR1 LNHDA, CDR2 SQIVND (reference sequence). V was clipped by 8 bases and J by 1 base, with 17 bases between them. This CDR3 region has 15 residues. The variable domain in full, completed from reference TRBV19 and TRBJ1-1, reads DGGITQSPKYLFRKEGQNVTLSCEQNLNHDAMYWYRQDPGQGLRLIYYSQIVNDFQKGDIAEGYSVSREKKESFPLTVTSAQKNPTAFYLCASSGQGIGNTEAFFGQGTRLTVV.

This clone showed up just a few times. V usage is TRBV6-8 and J usage is TRBJ2-7, with 8 bases fitting TRBD1. Germline CDR1 MNHGY, CDR2 SAAAGT. Trimming at V came to 2 bases and at J to 5 bases, leaving 8 bases not matched to a gene. The CDR3 is 15 amino acids. The DNA of the CDR3 is TGTGCCAGCAGTTACCCGGACAGGGAAAGTCACGAGCAGTACTTC. Translated: CASSYPDRESHEQYF.

In its sample, this clone was seen a few times. This chain connects TRBV13 to TRBJ1-2; 10 positions match TRBD1. With V trimmed by 7 bases and J by 0 bases, 11 bases remained unmatched. Germline V lookup: CDR1 PRHDT, CDR2 FYEKMQ (reference sequence). The CDR3 spans 17 residues. This CDR3 is CASTPRQGANPNYGYTF. The CDR3 DNA reads as TGTGCCAGCACTCCAAGACAGGGGGCGAATCCTAACTATGGCTACACCTTC. Complete variable domain (other parts from reference TRBV13 and TRBJ1-2): AAGVIQSPRHLIKEKRETATLKCYPIPRHDTVYWYQQGPGQDPQFLISFYEKMQSDKGSIPDRFSAQQFSDYHSELNMSSLELGDSALYFCASTPRQGANPNYGYTFGSGTRLTVV.

The chain joins TRBV30 to TRBJ2-7; 7 positions agree with TRBD1. V dropped 3 bases and J dropped 12; count of bases not matched to a gene: 11. This CDR3 is 12 amino acids long. Germline CDR1 GTSNPN, CDR2 SVGIG (reference sequence). CDR3 bases: TGTGCCTGGAGCCCAGGGGGTGGCGGATGGTACTTC. Its translation is CAWSPGGGGWYF.

The chain carries TRBV7-9 and TRBJ2-5, with D perhaps matching TRBD1 (5 bases). The CDR3 is 15 residues long. The V end was cut by 5 bases, the J end by 2 bases, with 15 bases between. Germline values: CDR1 SEHNR, CDR2 FQNEAQ (reference sequence). The CDR3 DNA reads as TGTGCCAGCAGCCCCCTGTTGGGGCGTCAAGAGACCCAGTACTTC. Its protein product is CASSPLLGRQETQYF.

The rearrangement links TRBV28 to TRBJ1-3, with 7 nucleotides matching TRBD1. Germline values: CDR1 MDHEN, CDR2 SYDVKM. The length of the CDR3 is 16 residues. Unmatched junction bases numbered 7, after V lost 4 bases and J lost 1 base. The CDR3 reads CASSWDSGISGNTIYF. CDR3 coding DNA: TGTGCCAGCAGTTGGGACAGCGGTATTTCTGGAAACACCATATATTTT.

The chain links TRBV30 to TRBJ1-5; 9 bases are shared with TRBD1. CDR1 is GTSNPN and CDR2 is SVGIG in the germline V gene (reference sequence). Trimming took 1 base from V and 7 from J; bases not matched to a gene: 2. This CDR3 has 13 amino acids. CDR3 in amino acids: CAWSDRGRQPQHF. CDR3 DNA: TGTGCCTGGAGTGACAGGGGGCGCCAGCCCCAGCATTTT.

V and J are TRBV6-5 and TRBJ1-1; D is uncertain. This CDR3 spans 13 amino acids. V was clipped by 0 bases and J by 1 base, with 3 bases between them. Germline V lookup: CDR1 MNHEY, CDR2 SVGAGI. CDR3 sequence reads: CASSYSSNTEAFF. The CDR3, as DNA: TGTGCCAGCAGTTACTCCTCGAACACTGAAGCTTTCTTT.

This clone was seen once. The chain carries TRBV20-1 and TRBJ2-1; D unclear. Germline V CDR1 and CDR2: DFQATT, SNEGSKA (reference sequence). The V and J ends lost 6 bases and 10 bases respectively, with 10 bases between them. This CDR3 spans 10 amino acids. CDR3 sequence reads: CSAPTGEQFF. The CDR3 coding sequence is TGCAGTGCACCGACTGGGGAGCAGTTCTTC.

The rearrangement uses TRBV5-1 and TRBJ1-2; D might be TRBD1 (6 bases). CDR3 length: 16 residues. Germline CDR1 SGHRS, CDR2 YFSETQ. Trimming stripped 5 bases from V and 3 bases from J, with 20 bases between. In nucleotides, the CDR3 is TGCGCCAGCAGTTGGGGGACAAGGTGGTCGGACTATGGCTACACCTTC. Protein sequence: CASSWGTRWSDYGYTF.

The chain has TRBV7-2 and TRBJ2-4; 8 bases map to TRBD2. This CDR3 has 18 residues. Germline values: CDR1 SGHTA, CDR2 FQGNSA. The V segment lost 0 bases and the J segment 7 bases; nucleotides outside the gene matches: 14. In nucleotides, the CDR3 is TGTGCCAGCAGCTTAGCGGGGGCGGGAGGCCACATGGGGAACATTCAGTACTTC. As protein: CASSLAGAGGHMGNIQYF.

The chain employs TRBV18 and TRBJ1-3; TRBD1 matches at 8 bases. Germline lookup yields CDR1 KGHSH and CDR2 LQKENI. V gave up 3 bases and J gave up 2 bases; unmatched junction bases: 3. The CDR3 has 15 amino acids. The CDR3 DNA is TGTGCCAGCTCACCGGGACAGGTCCCTGGAAACACCATATATTTT. Translation: CASSPGQVPGNTIYF.

V gene TRBV30 combines with J gene TRBJ2-7; 11 nucleotides align to TRBD2. The J segment lost 5 bases and the V segment lost 8 bases, leaving 11 bases of the junction unmatched. The germline CDR1 and CDR2 sequences are GTSNPN and SVGIG (reference sequence). The CDR3 is 14 amino acids. CDR3 bases: TGTGCCGGACTAATTAGCGGGAGGGCCGACGAGCAGTACTTC. This gives the protein CAGLISGRADEQYF.

The genes are TRBV29-1 and TRBJ2-7, with 15 bases lining up with TRBD2. The junction had 6 bases not matched to a gene; V was cut back by 6 bases and J by 0 bases. CDR3 length equals 16 residues. Germline assignment: CDR1 SQVTM and CDR2 ANQGSEA. The CDR3 region is CSVKGLAGGDSYEQYF. The CDR3 bases are TGCAGCGTCAAGGGACTAGCGGGAGGCGACTCCTACGAGCAGTACTTC.

The rearrangement joins TRBV23-1 to TRBJ2-5; 8 bases are shared with TRBD1. TRBV23-1 is sorted into the ORF group, with uncertain function. The CDR3 extends over 15 amino acids. Losses at the gene ends were 4 bases for V and 11 bases for J; bases not matched to a gene: 15. The CDR3, as DNA: TGCGCCAGCAGTCCCCCTTCCGGGACAGGCACGGTACAGTACTTC. This codes for CASSPPSGTGTVQYF.

The V gene is TRBV7-9, the J gene TRBJ2-7; tentative D call: TRBD1 (5 bases). CDR3 length equals 16 residues. V was shortened by 4 bases and J by 5 bases, with 21 bases between the two germline ends. Germline V CDR1 and CDR2: SEHNR, FQNEAQ (reference sequence). This CDR3 is CASSSTPGSGFHEQYF. The CDR3 nucleotides are TGTGCCAGCAGCTCAACCCCTGGGTCAGGGTTCCACGAGCAGTACTTC. Looking up the rest from reference TRBV7-9 and TRBJ2-7 gives the full variable domain: DTGVSQNPRHKITKRGQNVTFRCDPISEHNRLYWYRQTLGQGPEFLTYFQNEAQLEKSRLLSDRFSAERPKGSFSTLEIQRTEQGDSAMYLCASSSTPGSGFHEQYFGPGTRLTVT.

The chain employs TRBV18 and TRBJ1-2; D is uncertain. The V gene's germline CDR1 is KGHSH and CDR2 LQKENI. The CDR3 loop spans 15 amino acids. Trimming cost V 0 bases and J 4 bases, with 12 bases left between them. The CDR3 here is CASSPPSNTRYGYTF. The CDR3 DNA follows: TGTGCCAGCTCACCACCGTCGAACACACGCTATGGCTACACCTTC.

This clone was observed a few times. V is TRBV6-5 and J is TRBJ2-7; the match to TRBD2 covers 8 bases. Trimming cost V 3 bases and J 7 bases; bases outside gene matches: 8. CDR3 length equals 14 residues. Germline CDR1 reads MNHEY; CDR2 reads SVGAGI. The CDR3 nucleotides read TGTGCCAGCAGTTATTCCCCCTCGGGGGGGGAGCAGTACTTC. This gives the protein CASSYSPSGGEQYF.

On this clone itself: An end of the junction does not agree with germline; a read error may underlie this. For the CDR3, the DNA is TGTGCCATCAGTGAGCCCGGACAGGGGGACTCTTTC. This translates into CAISEPGQGDSF. The chain recombines TRBV10-3 with TRBJ1-2; 10 bases line up with TRBD1. Germline CDR1 reads ENHRY; CDR2 reads SYGVKD. The CDR3 has 12 amino acids.

V and J are TRBV19 and TRBJ2-7, with 9 bases aligning to TRBD2. Germline CDR1 LNHDA, CDR2 SQIVND (reference sequence). V shed 3 bases and J 5 bases; nucleotides not matched to a gene: 5. The CDR3 is made up of 14 amino acids. This CDR3 is CASSIRTSEDEQYF. As DNA, the CDR3 is TGTGCCAGTAGTATCCGGACTAGCGAAGACGAGCAGTACTTC.

The CDR3 loop is CASGLTPDSDGYTF. CDR3 nucleotide sequence: TGTGCTAGTGGTTTGACCCCAGATAGCGACGGCTACACCTTC. The rearrangement uses TRBV12-5 and TRBJ1-2, with unresolved D. V shed 2 bases and J shed 8 bases, with 15 bases lying between them. The CDR3 is 14 residues long. Germline V gene lookup returns CDR1 LGHNT and CDR2 FRNRAP.

This clone was detected only a few times. This chain links TRBV5-1 with TRBJ1-1; perhaps TRBD1 as D (5 bases). With 1 base removed from V and 1 base from J, the gap between germline ends came to 8 bases. The CDR3 has 14 residues. Germline CDR1 is SGHRS and CDR2 is YFSETQ. CDR3 region: CASSLQGPNTEAFF. Written as DNA, the CDR3 is TGCGCCAGCAGCTTGCAGGGTCCGAACACTGAAGCTTTCTTT.